Shown below are 7 T cell receptor beta chains from a single sample sequenced in a study of blood T cell repertoires in COVID-19. TCRdb's copy holds only in-frame clones and misses some; the assay was immunoSEQ multiplex PCR. The sample yields under 200,000 clones, roughly 80% seen once. Sequenced material: peripheral blood. These TCRs come from a man aged 55 to 69 with acute or convalescent COVID-19.

This clone has only a few counts. The chain combines TRBV25-1 with TRBJ2-7; 8 nucleotides line up with TRBD1. The germline gives CDR1 MGHDK, CDR2 SYGVNS. V dropped 5 bases and J dropped 2; count of bases not matched to a gene: 5. The CDR3 extends over 14 amino acids. This CDR3 is CASSYRGETYEQYF. The CDR3 nucleotides read TGTGCCAGCAGTTACAGGGGGGAGACCTACGAGCAGTACTTC.

V is TRBV4-1 and J is TRBJ2-5; D is undetermined. CDR1 and CDR2 from the germline V gene are MGHRA and YSYEKL. The V and J ends lost 1 base and 5 bases respectively, with 11 bases between them. This CDR3 is built from 14 residues. CDR3: CASSQAPRQETQYF. The CDR3 DNA follows: TGCGCCAGCAGCCAAGCGCCTCGCCAGGAGACCCAGTACTTC.

This chain links TRBV9 with TRBJ1-4; D unclear. This CDR3 is 14 amino acids long. Germline assignment: CDR1 SGDLS and CDR2 YYNGEE. V was trimmed by 0 bases and J by 4 bases, leaving 7 bases between them. DNA for the CDR3: TGTGCCAGCAGCGTAGACAGTTATAATGAAAAACTGTTTTTT. It specifies CASSVDSYNEKLFF.

The genes are TRBV28 and TRBJ1-2, with 10 bases matching TRBD1. The CDR3 is 14 residues long. Germline CDR1 is MDHEN and CDR2 is SYDVKM. V shed 5 bases, J shed 1 base, and the junction held 1 base outside the gene matches. The CDR3 nucleotides read TGTGCCAGCAGTCGGACAGGGGGTAACTATGGCTACACCTTC. This sequence encodes CASSRTGGNYGYTF.

The gene calls are TRBV5-1 and TRBJ1-6, with 9 bases identical to TRBD1. J gave up 10 bases and V 2 bases, and 4 bases lay outside the gene matches. Looked up from germline, CDR1 is SGHRS and CDR2 is YFSETQ. The CDR3 length is 14 residues. CDR3: CASSFEDRGSPLHF. Written as DNA, the CDR3 is TGCGCCAGCAGCTTCGAGGACAGGGGATCACCCCTCCACTTT.

V is TRBV6-5 and J is TRBJ1-6; D is perhaps TRBD1 (6 bases). V lost 9 bases to trimming and J lost 7 bases, with 16 bases between them. The CDR3 consists of 14 residues. Germline-derived CDR1 and CDR2 are MNHEY and SVGAGI. The CDR3 DNA sequence: TGTGCCAGTTCCCAGGGGAGGGACAATTCACCCCTCCACTTT. Its translation is CASSQGRDNSPLHF.

The chain couples TRBV7-2 to TRBJ1-5, with 8 nucleotides matching TRBD1. CDR1 SGHTA and CDR2 FQGNSA come from the germline V gene. The CDR3 totals 16 residues. V gave up 4 bases and J gave up 4 bases; unmatched junction bases: 9. The CDR3 sequence is CASSSTGQGGNQPQHF. DNA of the CDR3: TGTGCCAGCAGCTCCACCGGACAGGGTGGTAATCAGCCCCAGCATTTT.